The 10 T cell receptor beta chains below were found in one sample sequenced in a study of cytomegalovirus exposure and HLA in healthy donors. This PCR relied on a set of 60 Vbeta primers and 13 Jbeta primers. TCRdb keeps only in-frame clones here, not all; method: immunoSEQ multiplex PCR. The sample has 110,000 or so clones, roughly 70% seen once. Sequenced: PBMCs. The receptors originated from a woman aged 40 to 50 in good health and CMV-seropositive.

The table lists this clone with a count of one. The CDR3 here is CASSLGDSPKNIQYF. The CDR3 nucleotides are TGTGCCAGCAGCTTAGGGGACAGCCCAAAAAACATTCAGTACTTC. The chain has TRBV7-9 and TRBJ2-4; 7 bases line up with TRBD1. J was trimmed by 4 bases and V by 1 base; bases with no gene match: 4. CDR1 is SEHNR and CDR2 is FQNEAQ in the germline V gene (reference sequence). The CDR3 has 15 amino acids.

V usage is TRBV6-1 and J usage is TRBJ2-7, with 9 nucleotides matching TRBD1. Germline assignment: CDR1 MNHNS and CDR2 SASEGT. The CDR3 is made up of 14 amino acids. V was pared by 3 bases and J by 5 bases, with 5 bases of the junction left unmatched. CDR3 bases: TGTGCCAGCAGTGATGGGACAGGGCTGAACGAGCAGTACTTC. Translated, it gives CASSDGTGLNEQYF.

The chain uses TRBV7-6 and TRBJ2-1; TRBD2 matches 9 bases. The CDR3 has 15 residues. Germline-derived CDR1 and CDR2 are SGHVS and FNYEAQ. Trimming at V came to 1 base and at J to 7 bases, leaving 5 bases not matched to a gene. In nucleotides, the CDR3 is TGTGCCAGCAGCTTAGGTAGCGGGAGTCAAAATGAGCAGTTCTTC. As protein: CASSLGSGSQNEQFF.

CDR3 bases: TGTGCCAGCAGGCTACAGGGAACCTACGAGCAGTACTTC. Protein sequence: CASRLQGTYEQYF. This chain joins TRBV6-5 and TRBJ2-7, with a possible D match to TRBD1 (6 bases). Deletions cut 6 bases from V and 2 bases from J, with 11 bases between. The germline CDR1 and CDR2 sequences are MNHEY and SVGAGI. This CDR3 has 13 amino acids.

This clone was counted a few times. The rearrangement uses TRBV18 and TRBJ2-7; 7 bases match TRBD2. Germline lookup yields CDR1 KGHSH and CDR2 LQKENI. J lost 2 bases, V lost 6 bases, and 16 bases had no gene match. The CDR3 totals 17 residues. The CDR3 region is CASSSVAYGRSTYEQYF. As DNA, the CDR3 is TGTGCCAGCTCCTCGGTAGCTTACGGGAGGTCTACCTACGAGCAGTACTTC. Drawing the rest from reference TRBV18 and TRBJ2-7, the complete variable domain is NAGVMQNPRHLVRRRGQEARLRCSPMKGHSHVYWYRQLPEEGLKFMVYLQKENIIDESGMPKERFSAEFPKEGPSILRIQQVVRGDSAAYFCASSSVAYGRSTYEQYFGPGTRLTVT.

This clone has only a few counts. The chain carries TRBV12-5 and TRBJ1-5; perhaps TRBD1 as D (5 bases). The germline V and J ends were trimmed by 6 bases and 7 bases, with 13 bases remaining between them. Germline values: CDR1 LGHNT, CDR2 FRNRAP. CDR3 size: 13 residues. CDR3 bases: TGTGCTAGTGGATCAGGGTTACGGCAGCCCCAGCATTTT. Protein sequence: CASGSGLRQPQHF.

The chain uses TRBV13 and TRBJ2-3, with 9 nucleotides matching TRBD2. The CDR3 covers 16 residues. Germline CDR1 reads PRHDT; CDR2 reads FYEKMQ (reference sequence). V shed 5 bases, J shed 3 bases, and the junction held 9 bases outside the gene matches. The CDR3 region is CASSLSGGKKTDTQYF. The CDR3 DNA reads TGTGCCAGCAGCCTTAGCGGGGGCAAGAAAACAGATACGCAGTATTTT.

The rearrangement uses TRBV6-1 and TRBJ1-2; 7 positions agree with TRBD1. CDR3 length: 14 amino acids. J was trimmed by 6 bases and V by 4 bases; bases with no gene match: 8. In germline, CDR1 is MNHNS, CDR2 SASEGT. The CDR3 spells CASSGGGAGHGYTF. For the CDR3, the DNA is TGTGCCAGCAGTGGAGGGGGCGCCGGGCATGGCTACACCTTC.

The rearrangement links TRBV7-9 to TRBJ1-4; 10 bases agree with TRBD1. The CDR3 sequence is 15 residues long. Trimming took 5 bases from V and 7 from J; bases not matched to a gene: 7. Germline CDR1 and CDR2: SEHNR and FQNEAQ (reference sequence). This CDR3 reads CASSPRTGGGEKLFF. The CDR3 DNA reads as TGTGCCAGCAGCCCGCGGACAGGGGGAGGTGAAAAACTGTTTTTT.

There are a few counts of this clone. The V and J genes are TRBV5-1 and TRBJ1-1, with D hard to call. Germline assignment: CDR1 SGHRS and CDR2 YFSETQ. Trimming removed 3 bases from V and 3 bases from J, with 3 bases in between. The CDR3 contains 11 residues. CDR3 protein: CASSSYTEAFF. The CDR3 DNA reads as TGCGCCAGCAGCTCCTACACTGAAGCTTTCTTT. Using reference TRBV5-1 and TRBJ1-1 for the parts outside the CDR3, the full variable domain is KAGVTQTPRYLIKTRGQQVTLSCSPISGHRSVSWYQQTPGQGLQFLFEYFSETQRNKGNFPGRFSGRQFSNSRSEMNVSTLELGDSALYLCASSSYTEAFFGQGTRLTVV.